A selection of T cell receptor beta chains follows, all from one sample in a study of post-analysis software for immune sequencing data. TCRdb fed the PCR reads into MiXCR, producing one record per CDR3 protein. The table shows some 800,000 distinct CDR3 sequences, with 46% occurring only once. Input material: blood. The receptor set was obtained from a girl aged 5 to 17 with multiple sclerosis. Each CDR3 is given with its conserved first and last residue. D genes are given only for firm matches. Part of the rows lack a size; the others show once, few, many or a class for expanded clones.

clone_size d_call j_call v_call cdr3_nt cdr3_aa
. . TRBJ1-2 TRBV19 TGTGCCAGTAGTATCCTACAGGGTGGTGGCTACACCTTC CASSILQGGGYTF
. TRBD1 TRBJ1-1 TRBV6-1 TGTGCCAGCAGTGCACAGGGGAGCACTGAAGCTTTCTTT CASSAQGSTEAFF
. . TRBJ1-2 TRBV29-1 TGCAGCGTTGAAGAATCGTCGGGGAATGGCTACACCTTC CSVEESSGNGYTF
. . TRBJ2-7 TRBV9 TGTGCCAGCAGCGTAGCGGTTGGGGCAGCCTACGAGCAGTACTTC CASSVAVGAAYEQYF
. TRBD1 TRBJ2-7 TRBV5-1 TGCGCCAGCAGTTCAGGGGGACAAATCTCCTACGAGCAGTACTTC CASSSGGQISYEQYF
. . TRBJ2-3 TRBV28 TGTGCCAGCAGTTCCGGAGGGGATTCAGATACGCAGTATTTT CASSSGGDSDTQYF
few TRBD2 TRBJ2-5 TRBV20-1 TGCAGTGCCGCGACTAGCGGCGCGGAGACCCAGTACTTC CSAATSGAETQYF
. . TRBJ1-2 TRBV10-1 TGCGCCCCGCACGTGGAGGGGGAAGAGGCTAACTATGGCTACACCTTC CAPHVEGEEANYGYTF
. . TRBJ2-7 TRBV6-1 TGTGCCAGCAGTGAGGGCAGCTGGGCCTACGAGCAGTACTTC CASSEGSWAYEQYF
. TRBD1 TRBJ1-1 TRBV7-3 TGTGCCAGCAGCACGGACAGGGGGCGCGGTGAAGCTTTCTTT CASSTDRGRGEAFF